The 16 T cell receptor beta chains reported below all come from one sample, sequenced in a study of shared clonotypes between healthy human individuals. Data came from immunoSEQ multiplex PCR; TCRdb stores just in-frame clones and leaves some out. The sample shows nearly 1,000,000 clones, around 80% of them seen only once. Sequencing was done on a sample of memory CD4+ T cells sorted from blood. Subset meaning: CD45RA-negative fraction. The source is a young man in good health.

This CDR3 reads CASSVAGELTDTQYF. As DNA, the CDR3 is TGTGCCAGCAGCGTAGCCGGGGAACTCACAGATACGCAGTATTTT. This chain uses TRBV9 with TRBJ2-3, with D perhaps matching TRBD2 (5 bases). Germline V lookup: CDR1 SGDLS, CDR2 YYNGEE. The CDR3 runs 15 residues. Trimming cost V 0 bases and J 2 bases, with 10 bases left between them.

As to this clone: Other DNA sequences within the sample encode an identical CDR3. This sequence joins TRBV5-1 and TRBJ2-3, with D possibly matching TRBD2 (6 bases). The CDR3 is 14 residues long. Trimming stripped 0 bases from V and 3 bases from J, with 8 bases between. The germline CDR1 and CDR2 sequences are SGHRS and YFSETQ. In DNA form, the CDR3 reads TGCGCCAGCAGCTTGGTGGCGGGGACAGATACGCAGTATTTT. Protein product: CASSLVAGTDTQYF.

The chain employs TRBV10-3 and TRBJ1-2; 7 nucleotides agree with TRBD1. The CDR3 totals 13 residues. The junction had 5 bases not matched to a gene; V was cut back by 2 bases and J by 8 bases. The V gene's germline CDR1 is ENHRY and CDR2 SYGVKD. CDR3 DNA sequence: TGTGCCATCAGTGAGGACAGGGTAAAGGGCTACACCTTC. Translating it yields CAISEDRVKGYTF.

The chain joins TRBV28 to TRBJ1-2; the match to TRBD1 covers 9 bases. Germline CDR1 is MDHEN and CDR2 is SYDVKM. This CDR3 spans 14 amino acids. V lost 6 bases to trimming and J lost 4 bases; unmatched junction nucleotides: 6. CDR3 nucleotide sequence: TGTGCCAGCAGGGGCGGACAGGGGAGCTATGGCTACACCTTC. Translation: CASRGGQGSYGYTF.

This sequence joins TRBV5-1 and TRBJ2-2; D is unresolved. The V and J ends lost 7 bases and 6 bases respectively, with 16 bases between them. This CDR3 has 14 residues. The germline CDR1 and CDR2 sequences are SGHRS and YFSETQ. The CDR3 reads CASAEPAGPGELFF. The CDR3 DNA reads as TGCGCCAGCGCGGAACCGGCCGGCCCCGGGGAGCTGTTTTTT.

V usage is TRBV2 and J usage is TRBJ1-5, with 11 bases fitting TRBD1. The V and J ends lost 6 bases and 3 bases, in that order; junction bases with no gene match: 4. Germline assignment: CDR1 SNHLY and CDR2 FYNNEI. The CDR3 consists of 15 residues. The CDR3 bases are TGTGCCAGCAGACGGGACAGGGGGAACAATCAGCCCCAGCATTTT. It translates to CASRRDRGNNQPQHF.

There are a few counts of this clone. The chain has TRBV5-4 and TRBJ1-5; 8 nucleotides align to TRBD1. This CDR3 spans 13 amino acids. Germline values: CDR1 SGHNT, CDR2 YYREEE (reference sequence). After removal of 4 bases from V and 4 bases from J, the junction contained 1 base not matched to a gene. CDR3 nucleotide sequence: TGTGCCAGCAGCAGGGACAGGAATCAGCCCCAGCATTTT. It is translated as CASSRDRNQPQHF.

The gene calls are TRBV11-2 and TRBJ2-2; TRBD2 matches at 7 bases. CDR1 is SGHAT, CDR2 FQNNGV, per germline. There are 15 residues in the CDR3. The junction had 6 bases not matched to a gene; V was cut back by 5 bases and J by 3 bases. The CDR3 coding sequence is TGTGCCAGCAGCCCCGGGACTAAAGACACCGGGGAGCTGTTTTTT. This translates into CASSPGTKDTGELFF.

This clone appeared a few times. The chain carries TRBV19 and TRBJ1-3; no clear D. Trimming stripped 7 bases from V and 2 bases from J, with 9 bases between. The CDR3 has 13 amino acids. The germline V gene has CDR1 LNHDA and CDR2 SQIVND (reference sequence). CDR3 DNA: TGTGCCAGTATGGTGTCAGCTGGAAACACCATATATTTT. Amino acids: CASMVSAGNTIYF.

The J gene is TRBJ2-3, the V gene TRBV5-1; 7 bases match TRBD1. Germline V gene lookup returns CDR1 SGHRS and CDR2 YFSETQ. The CDR3 is 14 amino acids. V shed 1 base and J 6 bases; nucleotides not matched to a gene: 5. DNA of the CDR3: TGCGCCAGCAGCTTGTATCAGGGGGAGGATACGCAGTATTTT. This sequence encodes CASSLYQGEDTQYF.

The chain uses TRBV19 and TRBJ2-6; D uncertain. V was trimmed by 3 bases and J by 11 bases, leaving 11 bases between them. Germline V gene sequence: CDR1 LNHDA, CDR2 SQIVND (reference sequence). There are 13 residues in the CDR3. CDR3 nucleotides: TGTGCCAGTAGTATGGACCCTCCCGACGTCCTGACTTTC. It codes for CASSMDPPDVLTF.

The CDR3 sequence: CASSYSGRGGNSPLHF. In nucleotides, the CDR3 is TGTGCCAGCAGTTATTCGGGCAGAGGAGGTAATTCACCCCTCCACTTT. The J gene is TRBJ1-6, the V gene TRBV6-5; D remains ambiguous. Trimming cost V 3 bases and J 6 bases, with 15 bases left between them. The germline gives CDR1 MNHEY, CDR2 SVGAGI. The CDR3 sequence is 16 residues long.

The V gene is TRBV6-5, the J gene TRBJ2-2; D not certain. The V end was cut by 5 bases, the J end by 8 bases, with 12 bases between. Germline CDR1 and CDR2: MNHEY and SVGAGI. The length of the CDR3 is 13 residues. The CDR3 coding sequence is TGTGCCAGCAGTCCCCGCCGTGGGGGGGAGCTGTTTTTT. Residues: CASSPRRGGELFF.

The chain recombines TRBV14 with TRBJ1-3; possibly TRBD1 for D (6 bases). The germline V gene encodes CDR1 SGHDN and CDR2 FVKESK. Trimming removed 1 base from V and 0 bases from J, with 16 bases in between. The CDR3 is 18 residues long. CDR3 coding DNA: TGTGCCAGCAGCCAAGTGGGGACACCTCATCTCTCTGGAAACACCATATATTTT. Translation gives CASSQVGTPHLSGNTIYF. Complete variable domain (other parts from reference TRBV14 and TRBJ1-3): EAGVTQFPSHSVIEKGQTVTLRCDPISGHDNLYWYRRVMGKEIKFLLHFVKESKQDESGMPNNRFLAERTGGTYSTLKVQPAELEDSGVYFCASSQVGTPHLSGNTIYFGEGSWLTVV.

The chain is built from TRBV5-1 and TRBJ2-3; 13 nucleotides match TRBD2. The CDR3 loop spans 17 amino acids. With 1 base clipped from V and 2 bases from J, the junction kept 4 bases outside the gene matches. Germline assignment: CDR1 SGHRS and CDR2 YFSETQ. DNA for the CDR3: TGCGCCAGCAGCTTGAGACTAGCGGGGGGCTACACAGATACGCAGTATTTT. Its protein is CASSLRLAGGYTDTQYF.

This clone was recorded at least ten times. The chain employs TRBV30 and TRBJ2-5; perhaps TRBD2 as D (6 bases). Germline assignment: CDR1 GTSNPN and CDR2 SVGIG (reference sequence). Trimming removed 1 base from V and 11 bases from J, with 11 bases in between. The CDR3 consists of 11 residues. The CDR3: CAWSATSWQYF. CDR3 bases: TGTGCCTGGAGTGCCACTAGCTGGCAGTACTTC.